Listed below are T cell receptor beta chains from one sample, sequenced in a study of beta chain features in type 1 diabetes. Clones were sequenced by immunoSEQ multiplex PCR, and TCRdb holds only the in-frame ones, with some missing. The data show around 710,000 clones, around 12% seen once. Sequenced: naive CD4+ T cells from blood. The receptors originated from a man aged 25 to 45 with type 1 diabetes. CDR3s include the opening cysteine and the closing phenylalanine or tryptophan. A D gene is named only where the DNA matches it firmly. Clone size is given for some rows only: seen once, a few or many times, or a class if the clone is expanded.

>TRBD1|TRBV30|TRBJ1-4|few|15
CAWSQGQGKGEKLFF
TGTGCCTGGAGTCAAGGACAGGGGAAGGGTGAAAAACTGTTTTTT
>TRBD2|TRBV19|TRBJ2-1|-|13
CASSIDERGGQFF
TGTGCCAGTAGTATAGACGAGCGGGGTGGGCAGTTCTTC
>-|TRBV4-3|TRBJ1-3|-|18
CASSQDGQCAYSGNTIYF
TGCGCCAGCAGCCAAGACGGACAGTGTGCATACTCTGGAAACACCATATATTTT
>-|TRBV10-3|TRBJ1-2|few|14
CAISESSDLDGYTF
TGTGCCATCAGTGAGTCCTCGGACTTGGATGGCTACACCTTC
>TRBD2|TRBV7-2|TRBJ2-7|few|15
CASSFYGEGSYEQYF
TGTGCCAGCAGCTTTTACGGGGAGGGCTCCTACGAGCAGTACTTC
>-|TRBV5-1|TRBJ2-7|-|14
CASSFSGPPYEQYF
TGCGCCAGCAGCTTTAGCGGTCCACCCTACGAGCAGTACTTC
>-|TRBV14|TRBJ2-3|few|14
CASSQDRSTDTQYF
TGTGCCAGCAGCCAAGACAGAAGCACAGATACGCAGTATTTT
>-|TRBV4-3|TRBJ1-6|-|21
CASSQDTYVQGKSSYNSPLHF
TGCGCCAGCAGCCAAGATACATATGTACAGGGAAAGAGCTCCTATAATTCACCCCTCCACTTT
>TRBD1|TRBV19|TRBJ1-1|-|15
CASRGQGGRSTEAFF
TGTGCCAGTAGGGGACAGGGGGGCCGGAGCACTGAAGCTTTCTTT
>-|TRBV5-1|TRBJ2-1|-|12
CASRREDNEQFF
TGCGCCAGCAGGAGGGAGGACAATGAGCAGTTCTTC